This T cell receptor beta chain was documented in a study of vaccination effects on CD4 cells after COVID-19. In the study overall: Two-dose vaccination with either BNT162b2 or mRNA-1273 was given to the participants.

Viral peptide pool expansion of antigen-specific CD4+ T cells preceded sequencing in the ViraFEST assay. The culture ran for roughly ten days, and then CD4+ T cells were isolated. According to the study, vaccine recipients showed no prior SARS-CoV-2 infection and negative nucleocapsid antibodies. The repertoire was sequenced with immunoSEQ multiplex PCR; TCRdb's copy has only in-frame clones and lacks some. The sample consists of about 24,000 clones, about two thirds of them appearing once. The ends were cut back, 0 bases at V and 2 bases at J, with 11 bases in the middle. Germline V gene data show CDR1 as MGHRA and CDR2 as YSYEKL. The CDR3 consists of 16 residues. Comment on this clone: Its cognate antigen is unknown.

V is TRBV4-1 and J is TRBJ2-1; weak D call: TRBD1 (5 bases). The sample was CD4+ T cells from PBMCs cultured with SARS-CoV-2 spike peptides, taken before COVID-19 vaccination. The sequence came from a human donor who received a COVID-19 vaccine. Here the CDR3 DNA reads TGCGCCAGCAGCCAAGAAAGTCAGGGTACCTACAATGAGCAGTTCTTC. It specifies CASSQESQGTYNEQFF.